The next 32 T cell receptor beta chains were all read from a single sample in a study of identical twins. Using its own MiXCR run on the 5' RACE reads, TCRdb lists one record per CDR3 protein. The sample comprises around 480,000 distinct CDR3 sequences, about 13% of which are singletons, and 0.8% to 1% rests with the top ten. These data are also associated with another study on yellow fever vaccine responses in identical twins.

Sequencing used CD4+ T cells sorted from blood. These receptors all stem from a woman in her late teens or twenties in good health.

For the CDR3, the DNA is TGCAGCGCTGTTACCCAAGGGACAGGGGCGGAAGCTTTCTTT. Translating it yields CSAVTQGTGAEAFF. The gene calls are TRBV29-1 and TRBJ1-1, with 10 bases matching TRBD1. CDR3 length: 14 amino acids. Germline trimming cut 7 bases from V and 8 bases from J; bases unmatched to any gene: 13. The germline CDR1 and CDR2 sequences are SQVTM and ANQGSEA.

This clonotype was picked up many times. Here the CDR3 DNA reads TGTGCCAGCAGACGGGACAGGACCTACGAGCAGTACTTC. As protein: CASRRDRTYEQYF. The chain joins TRBV12-3 or TRBV12-4 to TRBJ2-7, with TRBD1 matching 8 bases. The CDR3 covers 13 residues. V lost 6 bases and J lost 2; bases outside the gene matches: 3.

A few counts support this clonotype. The rearrangement links TRBV7-9 to TRBJ1-6; no firm D call. This CDR3 spans 14 amino acids. Germline V gene sequence: CDR1 SEHNR, CDR2 FQNEAQ (reference sequence). V lost 1 base, J lost 6 bases, and 7 bases lay in between. Here the CDR3 reads CASSLEGPNSPLHF. CDR3 in DNA: TGTGCCAGCAGCTTAGAAGGTCCTAATTCACCCCTCCACTTT. The complete variable domain, with remaining parts taken from reference TRBV7-9 and TRBJ1-6, reads DTGVSQNPRHKITKRGQNVTFRCDPISEHNRLYWYRQTLGQGPEFLTYFQNEAQLEKSRLLSDRFSAERPKGSFSTLEIQRTEQGDSAMYLCASSLEGPNSPLHFGNGTRLTVT.

This clonotype has only a few counts. The chain is built from TRBV3-1 and TRBJ2-1; 10 bases map to TRBD2. With V trimmed by 2 bases and J by 6 bases, 7 bases remained unmatched. Germline CDR1 LGHDT, CDR2 YNNKEL (reference sequence). The CDR3 runs 16 residues. The CDR3 DNA is TGTGCCAGCAGCCAAACCTCTAGCGGGGGTCCCAATGAGCAGTTCTTC. It encodes CASSQTSSGGPNEQFF.

The genes are TRBV23-1 and TRBJ2-2, with D unresolved. TRBV23-1 is annotated as an ORF whose role is uncertain. The CDR3 has 19 residues. Trimming pared 3 bases from V and 0 bases from J, leaving 20 bases between. Here the CDR3 reads CASSHRSNKIRANTGELFF. CDR3 DNA: TGCGCCAGCAGTCACCGTTCAAACAAGATTAGAGCGAACACCGGGGAGCTGTTTTTT.

The rearrangement uses TRBV6-1 and TRBJ2-7; D gene ambiguous. This CDR3 is 13 amino acids long. The germline V gene encodes CDR1 MNHNS and CDR2 SASEGT. V was trimmed by 6 bases and J by 3 bases, leaving 12 bases between them. CDR3: CASRRKNDYEQYF. As DNA, the CDR3 is TGTGCCAGCAGGCGGAAAAACGACTACGAGCAGTACTTC.

This clonotype was seen only a few times. The chain recombines TRBV29-1 with TRBJ2-5, with D uncertain. The V gene lost 4 bases and the J gene lost 1 base, with 7 bases spanning the gap. Germline-derived CDR1 and CDR2 are SQVTM and ANQGSEA. There are 12 residues in the CDR3. The CDR3 is CSVVQSQETQYF. The CDR3 DNA is TGCAGCGTTGTACAGAGCCAAGAGACCCAGTACTTC. Full variable domain (rest looked up from reference TRBV29-1 and TRBJ2-5): SAVISQKPSRDICQRGTSLTIQCQVDSQVTMMFWYRQQPGQSLTLIATANQGSEATYESGFVIDKFPISRPNLTFSTLTVSNMSPEDSSIYLCSVVQSQETQYFGPGTRLLVL.

The genes are TRBV12-3 or TRBV12-4 and TRBJ2-5; TRBD1 matches at 7 bases. V lost 6 bases, J lost 5 bases, and 9 bases stayed unmatched. The CDR3 contains 14 residues. The CDR3 nucleotides read TGTGCCAGCAGCTGGGACAGTCTGAAGGAGACCCAGTACTTC. Translating it yields CASSWDSLKETQYF.

V usage is TRBV4-3 and J usage is TRBJ2-7; 8 bases line up with TRBD2. V lost 2 bases and J lost 4; bases outside the gene matches: 10. The CDR3 has 16 residues. Germline loops: CDR1 LGHNA, CDR2 YSLEER. CDR3 region: CASSQMASGSTYEQYF. CDR3 nucleotides: TGCGCCAGCAGCCAAATGGCCAGCGGGAGCACATACGAGCAGTACTTC.

This sequence joins TRBV7-3 and TRBJ2-3; 10 bases align to TRBD2. The CDR3 length is 15 residues. J gave up 3 bases and V 3 bases, and 3 bases lay outside the gene matches. Germline V CDR1 and CDR2: SGHTA, FQGTGA. CDR3 amino acids: CASSFASGGTDTQYF. DNA of the CDR3: TGTGCCAGCAGCTTTGCTAGCGGGGGTACAGATACGCAGTATTTT.

This clonotype was seen only a few times. The chain is built from TRBV20-1 and TRBJ1-2; no firm D call. Germline V lookup: CDR1 DFQATT, CDR2 SNEGSKA (reference sequence). This CDR3 is built from 13 residues. Trimming stripped 5 bases from V and 4 bases from J, with 14 bases between. The CDR3 DNA is TGCAGTGCTGCTCCGGGCCTCACCTATGGCTACACCTTC. Translation gives CSAAPGLTYGYTF.

This clonotype turned up a few times. The rearrangement links TRBV6-5 to TRBJ2-7; D tentatively fits TRBD1 or TRBD2 (5 bases each). CDR3 length equals 15 residues. V dropped 0 bases and J dropped 2 bases, with 11 bases sitting between them. The germline gives CDR1 MNHEY, CDR2 SVGAGI. CDR3 nucleotides: TGTGCCAGCAGTTACTCTACCGGGACGGCCTACGAGCAGTACTTC. Protein product: CASSYSTGTAYEQYF.

This clonotype was recorded a few times. This chain links TRBV18 with TRBJ2-5; TRBD1 matches 7 bases. Germline CDR1 is KGHSH and CDR2 is LQKENI. The CDR3 totals 15 residues. V was clipped by 1 base and J by 7 bases; unmatched bases: 9. The CDR3 DNA follows: TGTGCCAGCTCACCACTCGTGACAGGGAATTTGACCCAGTACTTC. Translation: CASSPLVTGNLTQYF.

This clonotype was recorded many times. The chain joins TRBV7-9 to TRBJ2-2; D may match TRBD1 or TRBD2 (5 bases each). This CDR3 spans 13 amino acids. Germline V gene lookup returns CDR1 SEHNR and CDR2 FQNEAQ (reference sequence). The V end was cut by 4 bases, the J end by 5 bases, with 8 bases between. CDR3 sequence (DNA): TGTGCCAGCAGCTGGGGGACGACCGGGGAGCTGTTTTTT. Translated: CASSWGTTGELFF.

This clonotype was counted between two and nine times. The chain joins TRBV5-6 to TRBJ2-5; tentatively, D is TRBD1 (6 bases). Germline assignment: CDR1 SGHDT and CDR2 YYEEEE. This CDR3 comprises 13 residues. V was cut by 5 bases and J by 5 bases, with 13 bases left in between. This CDR3 reads CASRPGTSETQYF. In DNA form, the CDR3 reads TGTGCCAGCAGGCCCGGGACATCGGAGACCCAGTACTTC.

Comment on this clonotype: Being one base from a much bigger clone, this may be a read error. The chain recombines TRBV5-1 with TRBJ1-2; TRBD1 matches at 8 bases. The germline CDR1 and CDR2 sequences are SGHRS and YFSETQ. This CDR3 has 16 amino acids. The CDR3 coding sequence is TGCGCCAGCAGCTCCGGGACAGGAGTTTTGGACTATGGCTACCCCTTC. Protein sequence: CASSSGTGVLDYGYPF.

This clonotype has a count of ten or more. The chain recombines TRBV18 with TRBJ1-5; 10 nucleotides align to TRBD1. In germline, CDR1 is KGHSH, CDR2 LQKENI. With V trimmed by 6 bases and J by 3 bases, 5 bases remained unmatched. The CDR3 runs to 15 residues. CDR3 region: CASSRTGGNNQPQHF. The CDR3 nucleotides read TGTGCCAGCTCGCGGACAGGGGGTAACAATCAGCCCCAGCATTTT.

This CDR3 is CASSRLGSYEQYF. The CDR3 DNA sequence: TGCGCCAGCAGCCGCCTGGGGTCCTACGAGCAGTACTTC. The chain links TRBV4-1 to TRBJ2-7; D remains unclear. The CDR3 has 13 amino acids. The germline V and J ends were trimmed by 4 bases and 1 base, with 8 bases remaining between them. Germline CDR1 is MGHRA and CDR2 is YSYEKL.

The V and J genes are TRBV15 and TRBJ2-1, with TRBD2 matching over 13 bases. J gave up 1 base and V 4 bases, and 4 bases lay outside the gene matches. Germline V gives CDR1 LNHNV, CDR2 YYDKDF (reference sequence). The CDR3 totals 17 residues. DNA for the CDR3: TGTGCCACCAGCACCCGGACTAGCGGGAGTTCCTACAATGAGCAGTTCTTC. Its protein product is CATSTRTSGSSYNEQFF. Drawing the rest from reference TRBV15 and TRBJ2-1, the complete variable domain is DAMVIQNPRYQVTQFGKPVTLSCSQTLNHNVMYWYQQKSSQAPKLLFHYYDKDFNNEADTPDNFQSRRPNTSFCFLDIRSPGLGDTAMYLCATSTRTSGSSYNEQFFGPGTRLTVL.

This clonotype was observed at least ten times. CDR3 bases: TGCGCCAGCAGCTTGGCCGGTCAGCCCCAGCATTTT. Translating gives CASSLAGQPQHF. J is TRBJ1-5 and V is TRBV5-1; D gene uncertain. V was shortened by 0 bases and J by 6 bases, with 4 bases between the two germline ends. The CDR3 contains 12 residues. The germline CDR1 and CDR2 sequences are SGHRS and YFSETQ.

This clonotype was observed a handful of times. The rearrangement links TRBV7-9 to TRBJ1-5; D might be TRBD1 (6 bases). Trimming took 4 bases from V and 7 from J, leaving 14 bases between them. This CDR3 region has 14 residues. CDR1 is SEHNR, CDR2 FQNEAQ, per germline (reference sequence). The CDR3 DNA reads TGTGCCAGCAGCTCCCGGACAGAGTTGCAGCCCCAGCATTTT. The encoded protein is CASSSRTELQPQHF. Filled out from reference TRBV7-9 and TRBJ1-5, the complete variable domain reads DTGVSQNPRHKITKRGQNVTFRCDPISEHNRLYWYRQTLGQGPEFLTYFQNEAQLEKSRLLSDRFSAERPKGSFSTLEIQRTEQGDSAMYLCASSSRTELQPQHFGDGTRLSIL.

CDR3 coding DNA: TGTGCCAGCAGCCAAGACAGGCCGGGACTAGCGGTCTCCTACAATGAGCAGTTCTTC. It codes for CASSQDRPGLAVSYNEQFF. The chain uses TRBV14 and TRBJ2-1; 11 positions agree with TRBD2. Germline lookup yields CDR1 SGHDN and CDR2 FVKESK. V dropped 0 bases and J dropped 0; count of bases not matched to a gene: 7. The CDR3 length is 19 residues. The entire variable domain, with the rest obtained from reference TRBV14 and TRBJ2-1, is as follows: EAGVTQFPSHSVIEKGQTVTLRCDPISGHDNLYWYRRVMGKEIKFLLHFVKESKQDESGMPNNRFLAERTGGTYSTLKVQPAELEDSGVYFCASSQDRPGLAVSYNEQFFGPGTRLTVL.

The gene calls are TRBV3-1 and TRBJ2-1, with 8 bases aligning to TRBD2. The CDR3 has 15 residues. Unmatched junction bases numbered 4, after V lost 6 bases and J lost 0 bases. Germline lookup yields CDR1 LGHDT and CDR2 YNNKEL (reference sequence). The CDR3 region is CASSPSGHSYNEQFF. Written as DNA, the CDR3 is TGTGCCAGCAGTCCTAGCGGGCACTCCTACAATGAGCAGTTCTTC.

This clonotype was detected ten times or more. The CDR3, as DNA: TGCAGCGTTGACCCCCTCAAATGGGAAGGCGCTTTCTTT. Its protein is CSVDPLKWEGAFF. The rearrangement links TRBV29-1 to TRBJ1-1; no definite D call. This CDR3 has 13 residues. The germline V gene has CDR1 SQVTM and CDR2 ANQGSEA. V shed 3 bases and J shed 11 bases, with 19 bases lying between them.

The chain combines TRBV20-1 with TRBJ1-1; 10 bases are a match to TRBD1. CDR1 and CDR2 from the germline V gene are DFQATT and SNEGSKA (reference sequence). The CDR3 contains 16 residues. The ends lost 3 bases at V and 4 bases at J; junction bases unmatched: 11. The CDR3 spells CSASHPGQGWSTEAFF. The CDR3, as DNA: TGCAGTGCTAGCCACCCGGGACAGGGGTGGAGCACTGAAGCTTTCTTT.

This clonotype was detected ten times or more. The V and J genes are TRBV2 and TRBJ2-5, with 9 bases aligning to TRBD1. V dropped 4 bases and J dropped 2; count of bases not matched to a gene: 2. Germline V gene data show CDR1 as SNHLY and CDR2 as FYNNEI. The CDR3 has 14 residues. This CDR3 is CASSAGTGQETQYF. DNA of the CDR3: TGTGCCAGCAGTGCCGGGACAGGGCAAGAGACCCAGTACTTC.

This clonotype was seen a handful of times. V and J are TRBV12-3 or TRBV12-4 and TRBJ2-6; D unresolved. The CDR3 loop spans 14 amino acids. Trimming pared 10 bases from V and 0 bases from J, leaving 10 bases between. CDR3 sequence: CATVVSSGANVLTF. CDR3 DNA sequence: TGTGCCACGGTCGTCTCCTCTGGGGCCAACGTCCTGACTTTC.

This sequence joins TRBV9 and TRBJ1-6; no clear D. The V gene's germline CDR1 is SGDLS and CDR2 YYNGEE. The CDR3 extends over 15 amino acids. Trimming removed 0 bases at V and 2 bases at J, with 6 bases between. As DNA, the CDR3 is TGTGCCAGCAGCGTAGGGACGGCCTATAATTCACCCCTCCACTTT. Encoded protein: CASSVGTAYNSPLHF.

The genes are TRBV5-1 and TRBJ1-2, with 7 positions matching TRBD1. This CDR3 has 14 amino acids. The V segment lost 4 bases and the J segment 3 bases; nucleotides outside the gene matches: 6. Germline CDR1 is SGHRS and CDR2 is YFSETQ. DNA of the CDR3: TGCGCCAGCAGCGGGGGACAGTTAGACTATGGCTACACCTTC. Translated: CASSGGQLDYGYTF.

The chain is built from TRBV19 and TRBJ1-1; unclear D gene. The CDR3 runs 13 residues. The germline CDR1 and CDR2 sequences are LNHDA and SQIVND (reference sequence). V was clipped by 2 bases and J by 1 base, with 5 bases between them. CDR3 in DNA: TGTGCCAGTAGTATATTTCCGAACACTGAAGCTTTCTTT. The encoded protein is CASSIFPNTEAFF. Variable domain in full (rest from reference TRBV19 and TRBJ1-1): DGGITQSPKYLFRKEGQNVTLSCEQNLNHDAMYWYRQDPGQGLRLIYYSQIVNDFQKGDIAEGYSVSREKKESFPLTVTSAQKNPTAFYLCASSIFPNTEAFFGQGTRLTVV.

This clonotype turned up a few times. The V call is TRBV4-1, the J call TRBJ2-3, with 7 bases identical to TRBD1. There are 17 residues in the CDR3. From germline, CDR1 is MGHRA and CDR2 YSYEKL. Trimming removed 0 bases from V and 2 bases from J; junction bases left unmatched: 8. The CDR3, as DNA: TGCGCCAGCAGCCAAGACGGGGCAGGGGGTAACACAGATACGCAGTATTTT. It is translated as CASSQDGAGGNTDTQYF.

The genes are TRBV6-5 and TRBJ2-3; a weak D match, TRBD2 (6 bases). This CDR3 is built from 17 residues. Germline values: CDR1 MNHEY, CDR2 SVGAGI. V lost 1 base, J lost 4 bases, and 18 bases lay in between. The CDR3 sequence is CASSYLRAGSSPDTQYF. The CDR3 region has the DNA TGTGCCAGCAGTTACTTGAGGGCGGGATCTTCTCCAGATACGCAGTATTTT.